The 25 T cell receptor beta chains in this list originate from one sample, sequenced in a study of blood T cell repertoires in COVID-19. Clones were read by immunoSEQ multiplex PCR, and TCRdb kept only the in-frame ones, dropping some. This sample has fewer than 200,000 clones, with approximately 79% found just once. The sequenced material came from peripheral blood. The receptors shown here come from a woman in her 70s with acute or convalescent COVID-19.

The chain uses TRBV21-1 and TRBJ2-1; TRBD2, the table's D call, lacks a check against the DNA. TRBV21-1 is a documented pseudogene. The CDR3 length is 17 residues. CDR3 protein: CASSKDSRPREVNEQFF. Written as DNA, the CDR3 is TGTGCCAGCAGCAAAGATTCGAGGCCCCGGGAGGTCAATGAGCAGTTCTTC.

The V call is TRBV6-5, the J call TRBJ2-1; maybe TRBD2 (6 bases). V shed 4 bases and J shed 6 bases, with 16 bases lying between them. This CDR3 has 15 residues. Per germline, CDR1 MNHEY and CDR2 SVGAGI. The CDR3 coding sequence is TGTGCCAGCAGTTTAAAGCGGGTTGTAGGCAATGAGCAGTTCTTC. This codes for CASSLKRVVGNEQFF.

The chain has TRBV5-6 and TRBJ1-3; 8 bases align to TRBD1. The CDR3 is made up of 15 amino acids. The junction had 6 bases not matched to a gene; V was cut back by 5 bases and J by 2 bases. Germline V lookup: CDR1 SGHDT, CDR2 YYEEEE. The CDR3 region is CASRRFRGPGNTIYF. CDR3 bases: TGTGCCAGCAGACGATTCAGGGGGCCTGGAAACACCATATATTTT.

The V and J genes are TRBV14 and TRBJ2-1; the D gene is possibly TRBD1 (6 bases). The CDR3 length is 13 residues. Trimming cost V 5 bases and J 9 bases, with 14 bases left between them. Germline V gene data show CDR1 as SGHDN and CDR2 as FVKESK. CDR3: CASSSRLQGEQFF. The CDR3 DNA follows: TGTGCCAGCAGCTCTCGATTACAGGGTGAGCAGTTCTTC.

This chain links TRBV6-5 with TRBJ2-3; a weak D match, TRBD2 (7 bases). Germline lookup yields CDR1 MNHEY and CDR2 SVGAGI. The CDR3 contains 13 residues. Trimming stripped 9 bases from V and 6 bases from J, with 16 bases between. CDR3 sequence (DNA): TGTGCCAGGGGGGGGGCGGGTCTGGATACGCAGTATTTT. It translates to CARGGAGLDTQYF.

The CDR3 here is CASSFGPDQPQHF. CDR3 DNA: TGTGCCAGCAGCTTCGGTCCCGATCAGCCCCAGCATTTT. The V and J genes are TRBV7-2 and TRBJ1-5; D call uncertain. Trimming removed 3 bases from V and 5 bases from J, with 8 bases in between. This CDR3 contains 13 residues. CDR1 is SGHTA, CDR2 FQGNSA, per germline.

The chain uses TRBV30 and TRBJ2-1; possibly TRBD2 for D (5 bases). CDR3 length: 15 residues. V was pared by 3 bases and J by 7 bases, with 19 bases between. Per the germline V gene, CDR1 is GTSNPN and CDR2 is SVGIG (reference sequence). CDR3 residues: CAWRRGQTPINEQFF. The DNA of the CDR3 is TGTGCCTGGAGGAGAGGGCAAACCCCGATAAATGAGCAGTTCTTC.

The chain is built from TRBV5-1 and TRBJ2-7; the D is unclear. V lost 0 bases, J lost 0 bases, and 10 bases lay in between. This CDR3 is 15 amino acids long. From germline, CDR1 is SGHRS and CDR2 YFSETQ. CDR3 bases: TGCGCCAGCAGCTTGGGAGTAACGAGCTCCTACGAGCAGTACTTC. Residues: CASSLGVTSSYEQYF.

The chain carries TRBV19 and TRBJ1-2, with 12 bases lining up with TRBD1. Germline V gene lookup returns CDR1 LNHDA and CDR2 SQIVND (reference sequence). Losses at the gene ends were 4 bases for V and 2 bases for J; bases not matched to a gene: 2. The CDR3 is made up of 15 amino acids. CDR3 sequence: CASSTGTGGNYGYTF. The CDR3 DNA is TGTGCCAGTAGTACGGGGACAGGGGGCAACTATGGCTACACCTTC.

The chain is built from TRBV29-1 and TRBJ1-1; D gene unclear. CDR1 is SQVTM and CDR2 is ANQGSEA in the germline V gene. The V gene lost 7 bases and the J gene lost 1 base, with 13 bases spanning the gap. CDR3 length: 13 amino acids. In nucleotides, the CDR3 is TGCAGCGGGTCGGAGGGAGGGAACACTGAAGCTTTCTTT. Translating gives CSGSEGGNTEAFF.

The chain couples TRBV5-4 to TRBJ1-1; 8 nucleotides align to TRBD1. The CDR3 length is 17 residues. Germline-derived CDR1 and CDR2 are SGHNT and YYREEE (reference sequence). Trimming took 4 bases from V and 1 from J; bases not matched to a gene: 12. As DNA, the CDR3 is TGTGCCAGCAGCCCCGCGACAGGGGTGGGTGGGAACACTGAAGCTTTCTTT. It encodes CASSPATGVGGNTEAFF.

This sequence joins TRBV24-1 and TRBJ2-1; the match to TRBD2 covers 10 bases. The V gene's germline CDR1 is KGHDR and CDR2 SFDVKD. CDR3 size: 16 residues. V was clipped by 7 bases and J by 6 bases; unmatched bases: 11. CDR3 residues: CATSLRTSGSGNEQFF. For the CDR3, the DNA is TGTGCCACCAGCCTCCGGACTAGCGGTAGTGGCAATGAGCAGTTCTTC.

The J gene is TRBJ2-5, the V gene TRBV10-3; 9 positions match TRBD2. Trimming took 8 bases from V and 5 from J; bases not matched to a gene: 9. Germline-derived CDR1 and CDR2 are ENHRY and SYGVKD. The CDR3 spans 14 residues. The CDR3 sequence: CAIAGGPRSETQYF. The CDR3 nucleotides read TGTGCCATCGCGGGAGGGCCCAGAAGTGAGACCCAGTACTTC.

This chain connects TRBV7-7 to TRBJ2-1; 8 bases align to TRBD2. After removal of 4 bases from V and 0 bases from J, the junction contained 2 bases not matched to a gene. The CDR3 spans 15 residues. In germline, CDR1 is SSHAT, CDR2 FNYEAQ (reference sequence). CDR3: CASSSGTSSYNEQFF. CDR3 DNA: TGTGCCAGCAGCTCAGGGACTAGCTCCTACAATGAGCAGTTCTTC. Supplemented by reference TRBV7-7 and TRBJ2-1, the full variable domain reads GAGVSQSPRYKVTKRGQDVTLRCDPISSHATLYWYQQALGQGPEFLTYFNYEAQPDKSGLPSDRFSAERPEGSISTLTIQRTEQRDSAMYRCASSSGTSSYNEQFFGPGTRLTVL.

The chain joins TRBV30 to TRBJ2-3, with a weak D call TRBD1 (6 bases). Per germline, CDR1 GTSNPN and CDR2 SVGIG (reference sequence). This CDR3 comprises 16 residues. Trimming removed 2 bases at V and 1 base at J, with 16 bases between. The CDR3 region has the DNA TGTGCCTGGAGTTCCAGGAGGTCAGGGGGCACAGATACGCAGTATTTT. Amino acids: CAWSSRRSGGTDTQYF.

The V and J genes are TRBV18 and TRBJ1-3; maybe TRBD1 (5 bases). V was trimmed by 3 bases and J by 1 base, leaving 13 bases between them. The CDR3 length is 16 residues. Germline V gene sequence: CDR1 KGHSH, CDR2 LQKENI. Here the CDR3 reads CASSPLQEGSGNTIYF. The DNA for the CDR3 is TGTGCCAGCTCACCTTTACAGGAAGGTTCTGGAAACACCATATATTTT.

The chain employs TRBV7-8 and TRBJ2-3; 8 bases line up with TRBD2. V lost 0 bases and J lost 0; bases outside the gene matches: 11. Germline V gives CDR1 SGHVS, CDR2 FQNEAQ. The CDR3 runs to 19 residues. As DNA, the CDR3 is TGTGCCAGCAGCTTAGCGTCAGCGGGAGTGGGGTCTAGCACAGATACGCAGTATTTT. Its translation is CASSLASAGVGSSTDTQYF. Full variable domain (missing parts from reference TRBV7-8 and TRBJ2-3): GAGVSQSPRYKVAKRGQDVALRCDPISGHVSLFWYQQALGQGPEFLTYFQNEAQLDKSGLPSDRFFAERPEGSVSTLKIQRTQQEDSAVYLCASSLASAGVGSSTDTQYFGPGTRLTVL.

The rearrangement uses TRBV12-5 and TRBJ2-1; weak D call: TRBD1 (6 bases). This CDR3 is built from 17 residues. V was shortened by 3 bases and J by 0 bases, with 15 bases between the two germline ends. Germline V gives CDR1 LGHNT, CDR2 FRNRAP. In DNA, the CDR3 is TGTGCTAGTGGTTTACAATCACAGGGAAGCTCCTACAATGAGCAGTTCTTC. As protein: CASGLQSQGSSYNEQFF.

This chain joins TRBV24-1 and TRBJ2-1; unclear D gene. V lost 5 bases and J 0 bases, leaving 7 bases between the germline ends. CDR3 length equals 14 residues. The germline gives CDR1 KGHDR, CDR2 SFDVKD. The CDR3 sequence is CATSALASYNEQFF. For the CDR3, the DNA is TGTGCCACCAGTGCCCTGGCCTCCTACAATGAGCAGTTCTTC.

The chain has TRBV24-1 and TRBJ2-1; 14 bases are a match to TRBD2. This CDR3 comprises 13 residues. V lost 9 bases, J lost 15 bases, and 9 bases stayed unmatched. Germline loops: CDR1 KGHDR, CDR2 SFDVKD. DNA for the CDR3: TGTGCCACCCGGGGACTAGCGGGAGAGGAACTGTTCTTC. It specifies CATRGLAGEELFF.

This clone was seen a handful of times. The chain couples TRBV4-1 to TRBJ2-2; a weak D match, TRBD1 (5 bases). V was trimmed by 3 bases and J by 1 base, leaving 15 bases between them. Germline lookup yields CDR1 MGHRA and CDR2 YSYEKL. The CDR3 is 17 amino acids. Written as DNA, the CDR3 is TGCGCCAGCAGCCACCATACCGCAGGGAAGAACACCGGGGAGCTGTTTTTT. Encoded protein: CASSHHTAGKNTGELFF.

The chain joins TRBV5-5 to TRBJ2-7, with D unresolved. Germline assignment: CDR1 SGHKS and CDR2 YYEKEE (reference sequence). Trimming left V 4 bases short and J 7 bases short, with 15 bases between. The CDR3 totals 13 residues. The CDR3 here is CASSPAGPREQYF. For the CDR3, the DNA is TGTGCCAGCAGCCCCGCTGGGCCGAGAGAGCAGTACTTC.

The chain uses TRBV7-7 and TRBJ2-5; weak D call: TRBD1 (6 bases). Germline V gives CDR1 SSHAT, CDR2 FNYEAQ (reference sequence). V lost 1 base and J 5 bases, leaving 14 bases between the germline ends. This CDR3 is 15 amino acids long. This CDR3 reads CASSLDGQSAETQYF. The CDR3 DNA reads TGTGCCAGCAGCTTAGATGGACAGTCTGCGGAGACCCAGTACTTC.

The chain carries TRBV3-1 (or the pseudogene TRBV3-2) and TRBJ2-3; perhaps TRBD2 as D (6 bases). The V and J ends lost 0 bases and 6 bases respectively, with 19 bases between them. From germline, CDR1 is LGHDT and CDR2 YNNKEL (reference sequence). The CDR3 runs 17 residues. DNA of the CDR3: TGTGCCAGCAGCCAAGAGGATAGCGGACCCATCGGGGATACGCAGTATTTT. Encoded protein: CASSQEDSGPIGDTQYF.

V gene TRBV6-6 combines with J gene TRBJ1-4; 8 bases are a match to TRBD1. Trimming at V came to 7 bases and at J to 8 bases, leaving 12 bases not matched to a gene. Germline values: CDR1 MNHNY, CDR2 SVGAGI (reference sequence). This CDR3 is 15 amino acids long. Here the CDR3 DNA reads TGTGCCAGCATCGGGATGACAGGGGCGCGCGAAAAACTGTTTTTT. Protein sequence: CASIGMTGAREKLFF.